This T cell receptor beta chain is drawn from a study of T cells in Graves' hyperthyroidism and ophthalmopathy. As for the study in general: Peripheral blood was taken when the disease was first diagnosed, before any treatment began.

Across 18 months, stable Graves' hyperthyroidism was marked by no progression to ophthalmopathy. From more than 9 ml of fresh peripheral blood, PBMCs were isolated. With V trimmed by 4 bases and J by 4 bases, 3 bases remained unmatched. CDR3 length: 14 amino acids. Germline assignment: CDR1 SGHNT and CDR2 YYREEE (reference sequence). TCR beta CDR3 regions were amplified from RNA. An initial round of RT-PCR targeting the TCR CDR3 relied on the HTBI primer set. Using its own MiXCR run on the multiplex PCR reads, TCRdb lists one record per CDR3 protein. The sample includes roughly 700,000 distinct CDR3 sequences, approximately 15% seen only once; the top ten take around 15%. As regards this clonotype: What it recognizes is unknown. This may come from a read error, since a much larger clone is one base off.

Study-wide results and caveats: A model using 13 V-J features told ophthalmopathy apart from stable hyperthyroidism.

This TCR came from a man aged 45-65 years with Graves' hyperthyroidism. Sequences were obtained from blood. This rearrangement joins TRBV5-4 to TRBJ2-5, with 11 bases aligning to TRBD2. The CDR3 here is CASSIGTSGETQYF. CDR3 coding DNA: TGTGCCAGCAGCATAGGGACTAGCGGAGAGACCCAGTACTTC. Together with reference TRBV5-4 and TRBJ2-5, the CDR3 gives the full variable domain: ETGVTQSPTHLIKTRGQQVTLRCSSQSGHNTVSWYQQALGQGPQFIFQYYREEENGRGNFPPRFSGLQFPNYSSELNVNALELDDSALYLCASSIGTSGETQYFGPGTRLLVL.